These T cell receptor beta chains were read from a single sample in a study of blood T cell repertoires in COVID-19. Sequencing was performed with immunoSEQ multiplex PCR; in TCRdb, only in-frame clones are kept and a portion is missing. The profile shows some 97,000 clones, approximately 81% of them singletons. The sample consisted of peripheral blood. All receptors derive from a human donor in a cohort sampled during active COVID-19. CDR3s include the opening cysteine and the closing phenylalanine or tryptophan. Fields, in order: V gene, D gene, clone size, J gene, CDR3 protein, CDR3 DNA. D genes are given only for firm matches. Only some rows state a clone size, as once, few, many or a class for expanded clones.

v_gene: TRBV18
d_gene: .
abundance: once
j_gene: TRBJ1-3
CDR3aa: CASSPPKQGVGNTIYF
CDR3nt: TGTGCCAGCTCACCACCGAAACAGGGAGTTGGAAACACCATATATTTT

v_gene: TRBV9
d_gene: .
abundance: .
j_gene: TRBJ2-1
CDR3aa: CASSVKLYNEQFF
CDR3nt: TGTGCCAGCAGCGTAAAGCTCTACAATGAGCAGTTCTTC

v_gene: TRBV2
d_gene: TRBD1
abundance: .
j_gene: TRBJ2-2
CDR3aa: CASSKGTGVNTGELFF
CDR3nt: TGTGCCAGCAGTAAAGGGACAGGCGTTAATACCGGGGAGCTGTTTTTT

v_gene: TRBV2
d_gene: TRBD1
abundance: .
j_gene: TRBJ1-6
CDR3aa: CAGSTGLNSPLHF
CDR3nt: TGTGCCGGATCGACAGGGCTTAATTCACCCCTCCACTTT

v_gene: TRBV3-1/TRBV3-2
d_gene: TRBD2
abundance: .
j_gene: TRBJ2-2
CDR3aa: CASSQESSGGAKIGELFF
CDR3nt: TGTGCCAGCAGCCAAGAATCTAGCGGGGGGGCCAAGATCGGGGAGCTGTTTTTT

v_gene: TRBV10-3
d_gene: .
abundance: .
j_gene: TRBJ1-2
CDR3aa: CAIREQRNRDAGYGYTF
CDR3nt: TGTGCCATCAGGGAGCAACGGAACAGGGACGCGGGCTATGGCTACACCTTC

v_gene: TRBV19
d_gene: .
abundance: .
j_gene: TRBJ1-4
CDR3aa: CASSTQTTNEKLFF
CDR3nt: TGTGCCAGTAGTACACAGACAACTAATGAAAAACTGTTTTTT

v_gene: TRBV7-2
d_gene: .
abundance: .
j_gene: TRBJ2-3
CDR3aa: CASREVVRLAADTQYF
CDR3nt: TGTGCCAGCAGAGAGGTAGTCCGGCTAGCAGCAGATACGCAGTATTTT

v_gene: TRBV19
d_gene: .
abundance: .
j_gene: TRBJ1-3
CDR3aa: CATAPSSGNTIYF
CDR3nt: TGTGCCACCGCACCTAGCTCTGGAAACACCATATATTTT

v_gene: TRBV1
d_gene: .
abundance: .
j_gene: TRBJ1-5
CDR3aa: CTSSQDQYNQPQHF
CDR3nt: TGCACCAGCAGCCAAGATCAGTACAATCAGCCCCAGCATTTT

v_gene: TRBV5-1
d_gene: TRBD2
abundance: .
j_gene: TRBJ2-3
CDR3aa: CASSLAVTSGGTDTQYF
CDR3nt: TGCGCCAGCAGCTTGGCCGTGACTAGCGGAGGCACAGATACGCAGTATTTT

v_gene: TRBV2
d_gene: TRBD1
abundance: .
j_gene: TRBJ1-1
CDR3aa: CASSVQGYEAFF
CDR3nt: TGTGCCAGCAGTGTACAGGGGTATGAAGCTTTCTTT

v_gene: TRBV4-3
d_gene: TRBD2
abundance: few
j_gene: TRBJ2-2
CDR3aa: CASSQARGGPGELFF
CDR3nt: TGCGCCAGCAGCCAAGCTAGGGGAGGGCCCGGGGAGCTGTTTTTT

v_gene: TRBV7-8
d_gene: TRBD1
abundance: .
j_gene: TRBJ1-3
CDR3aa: CASSLVGQGWDTIYF
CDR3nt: TGTGCCAGCAGCTTAGTGGGACAGGGGTGGGACACCATATATTTT

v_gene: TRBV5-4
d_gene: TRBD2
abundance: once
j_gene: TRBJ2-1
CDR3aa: CASSLGRGGQNEQFF
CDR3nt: TGTGCCAGCAGCTTGGGGCGGGGGGGCCAAAATGAGCAGTTCTTC

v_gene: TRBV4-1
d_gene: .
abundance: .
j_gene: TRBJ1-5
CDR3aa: CASSPGGQVNQPQHF
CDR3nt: TGCGCCAGCAGCCCGGGGGGACAAGTTAATCAGCCCCAGCATTTT

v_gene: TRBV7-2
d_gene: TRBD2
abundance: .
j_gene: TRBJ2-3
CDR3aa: CASSLVASGADTQYF
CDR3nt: TGTGCCAGCAGCTTAGTGGCTAGCGGGGCAGATACGCAGTATTTT

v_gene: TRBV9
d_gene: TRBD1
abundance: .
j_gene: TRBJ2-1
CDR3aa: CASSLPPRTGPNEQFF
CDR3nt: TGTGCCAGCAGCTTGCCCCCGCGGACAGGCCCAAATGAGCAGTTCTTC

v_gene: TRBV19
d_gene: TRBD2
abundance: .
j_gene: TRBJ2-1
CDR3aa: CASSIWLAADNEQFF
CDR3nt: TGTGCCAGTAGTATCTGGCTAGCGGCCGACAATGAGCAGTTCTTC

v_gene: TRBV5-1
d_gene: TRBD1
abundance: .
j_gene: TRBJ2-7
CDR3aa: CASSLGGTGVEQYF
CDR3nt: TGCGCCAGCAGCTTGGGGGGGACAGGGGTCGAGCAGTACTTC

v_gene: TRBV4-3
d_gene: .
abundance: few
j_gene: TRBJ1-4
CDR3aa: CASSQAISRDANEKLFF
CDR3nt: TGCGCCAGCAGCCAAGCTATTTCCCGGGATGCTAATGAAAAACTGTTTTTT

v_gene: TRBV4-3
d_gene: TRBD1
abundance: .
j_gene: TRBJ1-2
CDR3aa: CASSQATGNYGYTF
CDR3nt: TGCGCCAGCAGCCAAGCGACAGGGAACTATGGCTACACCTTC

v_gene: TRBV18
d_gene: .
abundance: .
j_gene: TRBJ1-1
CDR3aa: CASFGYTEAFF
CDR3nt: TGTGCCAGCTTCGGGTACACTGAAGCTTTCTTT

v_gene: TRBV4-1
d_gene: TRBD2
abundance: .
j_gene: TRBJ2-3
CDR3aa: CASSQGFGAGGDTQYF
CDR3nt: TGCGCCAGCAGCCAAGGATTCGGGGCGGGGGGAGATACGCAGTATTTT

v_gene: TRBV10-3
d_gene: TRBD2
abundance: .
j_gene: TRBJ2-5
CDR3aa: CAISELLLREGRRETQYF
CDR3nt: TGTGCCATCAGTGAGCTACTGCTGCGGGAGGGCCGAAGGGAGACCCAGTACTTC

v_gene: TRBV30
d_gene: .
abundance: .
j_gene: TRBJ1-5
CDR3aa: CAWGGSSNQPQHF
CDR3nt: TGTGCCTGGGGGGGGAGTAGCAATCAGCCCCAGCATTTT

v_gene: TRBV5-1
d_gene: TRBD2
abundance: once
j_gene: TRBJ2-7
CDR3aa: CASSLRGGSYEQYF
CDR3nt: TGCGCCAGCAGCTTACGGGGGGGCTCCTACGAGCAGTACTTC

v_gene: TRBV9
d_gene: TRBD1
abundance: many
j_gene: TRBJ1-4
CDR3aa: CASSVGQGVGKLFF
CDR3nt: TGTGCCAGCAGCGTGGGACAGGGGGTCGGAAAACTGTTTTTT

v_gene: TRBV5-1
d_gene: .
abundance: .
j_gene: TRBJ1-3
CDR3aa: CASSLSTGSVDTIYF
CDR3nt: TGCGCCAGCAGCTTGAGTACAGGGAGCGTGGACACCATATATTTT

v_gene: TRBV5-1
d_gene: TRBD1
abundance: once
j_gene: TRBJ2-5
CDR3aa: CASKMGSGGNQETQYF
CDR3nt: TGCGCCAGCAAGATGGGCTCAGGGGGTAACCAAGAGACCCAGTACTTC